This T cell receptor (beta chain) appears in the sequencing data of a study of metastatic and nonmetastatic thyroid tumors. Whole-study findings and limits: As reported, TCR beta diversity in blood and tumor was significantly higher in malignant thyroid tumors than in benign nodules.

The CDR3 sequence is 19 residues long. CDR1 is LGHNT, CDR2 FRNRAP, per germline. J gave up 7 bases and V 4 bases, and 14 bases lay outside the gene matches. Original data processing: For papillary thyroid cancer, a distant-metastasis classifier was constructed from CDR3 differences observed across clinicopathological groups. TCRdb reanalyzed the PCR reads via MiXCR. What appears here as the V and J calls and clone size reflects TCRdb's work, not the paper's. The repertoire has 15,000 to 20,000 clones, about 31% of them found once; the top ten carry over 10%. There are many counts of this clone. Its antigen is unknown. None of the patients had undergone any treatment ahead of thyroid surgery.

This sequence joins TRBV12-5 and TRBJ2-1; 15 positions match TRBD2. The sequence was obtained from a male donor with papillary thyroid cancer or a benign thyroid nodule (not recorded which). Some clones in this sample may be carry-over from other donors' samples. The specimen was tumor tissue. The chain's CDR3 is CASGSTGFRTSGRVNEQFF. In DNA, the CDR3 is TGTGCTAGTGGTTCGACAGGGTTTCGGACTAGCGGGAGGGTGAATGAGCAGTTCTTC.